The 2 T cell receptor beta chains presented below share a single source sample, sequenced in a study of blood T cell repertoires in COVID-19. The data were produced by immunoSEQ multiplex PCR, yet TCRdb's version contains in-frame clones alone and is incomplete. The table has 400,000 to 450,000 clones, 86% seen once; the top ten hold over 1.3%. The specimen sequenced was peripheral blood. Receptors originate from a woman aged 25 to 39 with active or convalescent COVID-19.

The chain links TRBV25-1 to TRBJ1-4; D possibly corresponds to TRBD1 (5 bases). Trimming took 4 bases from V and 8 from J, leaving 17 bases between them. This CDR3 spans 15 amino acids. The germline V gene encodes CDR1 MGHDK and CDR2 SYGVNS. For the CDR3, the DNA is TGTGCCAGCAGTGCTGGAGGGGACTGGGGAGAAAAACTGTTTTTT. It specifies CASSAGGDWGEKLFF. Together with reference TRBV25-1 and TRBJ1-4, the CDR3 gives the full variable domain: EADIYQTPRYLVIGTGKKITLECSQTMGHDKMYWYQQDPGMELHLIHYSYGVNSTEKGDLSSESTVSRIRTEHFPLTLESARPSHTSQYLCASSAGGDWGEKLFFGSGTQLSVL.

The chain carries TRBV4-1 and TRBJ2-5; 16 bases map to TRBD2. V lost 0 bases and J lost 7; bases outside the gene matches: 2. This CDR3 comprises 16 residues. CDR1 and CDR2 from the germline V gene are MGHRA and YSYEKL. This chain's CDR3 is CASSQEGTSGGGTQYF. CDR3 coding DNA: TGCGCCAGCAGCCAAGAAGGGACTAGCGGGGGGGGGACCCAGTACTTC.